These T cell receptor beta chains were read from a single sample in a study of Ad26.COV2.S vaccination and SARS-CoV-2 variants. Clones were read by immunoSEQ multiplex PCR, and TCRdb kept only the in-frame ones, dropping some. The table shows about 350,000 clones, with 88% occurring only once. Sequencing was performed on peripheral blood, taken in a trial of Ad26.COV2.S vaccine versus placebo. The receptors stem from a person aged 18-65 years who received the Ad26.COV2.S COVID-19 vaccine or a placebo. Both conserved end residues are part of each CDR3.

V,J,CDR3
TRBV4-1,TRBJ2-7,CASSLSGGRTYEQYF
TRBV4-1,TRBJ1-2,CASSQIRFSREPNGIRGYTF
TRBV4-2,TRBJ2-1,CASSQDWAGMVGEQFF
TRBV19,TRBJ1-1,CASSVDRTYTEAFF
TRBV7-2,TRBJ2-1,CASSLEGGLSNEQFF
TRBV11-3,TRBJ2-3,CASSTGLAGELDTQYF
TRBV2,TRBJ2-7,CASSGGLRTISEQYF
TRBV30,TRBJ1-1,CAWSPRRPVTEAFF
TRBV3-1/TRBV3-2,TRBJ2-1,CASSQVSKWGGQGGYNEQFF
TRBV5-4,TRBJ2-3,CASSREGTSDTQYF
TRBV3-1/TRBV3-2,TRBJ1-1,CASSGALAEAFF
TRBV19,TRBJ1-1,CASRPNTGMNTEAFF
TRBV6-4,TRBJ2-2,CASSVSVVGSTGELFF
TRBV6-2/TRBV6-3,TRBJ2-3,CASSLRRGVTDTQYF
TRBV11-2,TRBJ2-7,CASSSTQGAIIYEQYF
TRBV6-5,TRBJ1-4,CASSRTPGREKLFF
TRBV6-2/TRBV6-3,TRBJ2-2,CASSPRTSLFF
TRBV28,TRBJ1-2,CASTSPGRGSYGYTF
TRBV29-1,TRBJ2-7,CSAKGGRQYEQYF
TRBV6-2/TRBV6-3,TRBJ2-2,CASSRTRNTGELFF
TRBV11-1,TRBJ2-5,CASSLGLRTGQETQYF
TRBV5-1,TRBJ1-4,CASSGTGNEKLFF
TRBV19,TRBJ2-7,CASSIGSPYEQYF
TRBV3-1/TRBV3-2,TRBJ1-1,CASSLGQGEAFF
TRBV2,TRBJ1-5,CASRHRVSNQPQHF
TRBV29-1,TRBJ1-4,CSVEIPLRGSEGKLFF
TRBV27,TRBJ2-2,CASSFRVTGELFF
TRBV19,TRBJ2-7,CASGPTGYEQYF
TRBV5-1,TRBJ2-1,CASSYDPSSNEQFF
TRBV6-4,TRBJ1-5,CASSDRYRTQPGSNQPQHF
TRBV9,TRBJ1-4,CASSVDTWPEKLFF
TRBV6-2/TRBV6-3,TRBJ2-3,CASTPSSTDTQYF
TRBV2,TRBJ2-1,CASNRAQINEQFF
TRBV6-1,TRBJ1-1,CASSDNRVSTEAFF
TRBV5-4,TRBJ1-4,CASSSQGLDEKLFF
TRBV27,TRBJ2-1,CASSLSWTASYNEQFF
TRBV6-5,TRBJ2-7,CASSGITYEQYF
TRBV4-1,TRBJ2-3,CASSQGGLAGVTQYF
TRBV7-9,TRBJ1-4,CASSSQGADEKLFF
TRBV30,TRBJ2-7,CAWSSNRGRNEQYF
TRBV5-1,TRBJ2-1,CASSLANGGAYNEQFF
TRBV6-4,TRBJ2-1,CASSTGTEYNEQFF
TRBV6-6,TRBJ1-6,CASSYSRGREDSPLHF
TRBV6-4,TRBJ2-6,CASSGMSGANVLTF
TRBV27,TRBJ1-5,CASSLVLREPQHF
TRBV7-2,TRBJ2-7,CASSLNGLAGGGRFYEQYF
TRBV3-1/TRBV3-2,TRBJ2-4,CASSYTLLAGGPLAKNIQYF
TRBV28,TRBJ2-4,CASKRLAPKNIQYF
TRBV6-2/TRBV6-3,TRBJ2-7,CASSQGPPYEQYF